Below are 13 T cell receptor beta chains sequenced from a single sample in a study of T cells in Graves' hyperthyroidism and ophthalmopathy. RNA transcripts were the template for amplifying TCR beta CDR3 regions. When the TCR CDR3 underwent first-round RT-PCR, the HTBI primer set was used. One entry per CDR3 protein results from TCRdb running MiXCR on the multiplex PCR reads. This table holds about 690,000 distinct CDR3 sequences, 15% to 20% found once. The sequencing sample was made of blood. These receptors all come from a man in his fifties or sixties with Graves' hyperthyroidism.

The genes are TRBV15 and TRBJ2-4; perhaps D is TRBD1 or TRBD2 (5 bases each). With 3 bases removed from V and 5 bases from J, the gap between germline ends came to 23 bases. From germline, CDR1 is LNHNV and CDR2 YYDKDF (reference sequence). The CDR3 has 18 residues. The CDR3 sequence is CATSSRGQGDLRQNIQYF. CDR3 sequence (DNA): TGTGCCACCAGCAGCCGAGGCCAAGGGGACCTCAGGCAAAACATTCAGTACTTC.

This clonotype was seen repeatedly, ten times or more. The chain carries TRBV3-1 and TRBJ2-7, with TRBD2 identical over 10 bases. The CDR3 extends over 15 amino acids. V lost 4 bases and J lost 2; bases outside the gene matches: 5. The germline V gene has CDR1 LGHDT and CDR2 YNNKEL (reference sequence). The CDR3, as DNA: TGTGCCAGCAGCCCGGAACTAGCGGGACCCTACGAGCAGTACTTC. It codes for CASSPELAGPYEQYF.

This chain uses TRBV11-2 with TRBJ2-7; 11 bases match TRBD2. Trimming took 2 bases from V and 7 from J; bases not matched to a gene: 13. The CDR3 is made up of 17 amino acids. CDR1 is SGHAT and CDR2 is FQNNGV in the germline V gene. The CDR3 DNA follows: TGTGCCAGCAGCTTACATGGGACTAGCGGACCGCTTTGGGAGCAGTACTTC. Protein product: CASSLHGTSGPLWEQYF.

For the CDR3, the DNA is TGCGCCAGCAGCCAAGTGGGTAGTAACTATGGCTACACCTTC. This encodes CASSQVGSNYGYTF. The J gene is TRBJ1-2, the V gene TRBV4-1; no definite D call. The ends were cut back, 1 base at V and 1 base at J, with 7 bases in the middle. Germline V gene lookup returns CDR1 MGHRA and CDR2 YSYEKL. The CDR3 has 14 amino acids.

This chain connects TRBV6-1 to TRBJ2-1; TRBD1 agrees at 12 bases. Germline V CDR1 and CDR2: MNHNS, SASEGT. V was clipped by 6 bases and J by 8 bases; unmatched bases: 8. The CDR3 runs 15 residues. The CDR3 loop is CASRDRDRGLYEQFF. In nucleotides, the CDR3 is TGTGCCAGCAGAGACCGGGACAGGGGGCTCTATGAGCAGTTCTTC.

The chain links TRBV30 to TRBJ2-7, with a tentative D call TRBD1 (6 bases). Trimming shortened V by 0 bases and J by 1 base, and 7 bases separated the two germline ends. Looked up from germline, CDR1 is GTSNPN and CDR2 is SVGIG (reference sequence). This CDR3 is built from 13 residues. In DNA, the CDR3 is TGTGCCTGGAGTGTAGACAGGTCCTACGAGCAGTACTTC. Protein sequence: CAWSVDRSYEQYF.

Here the CDR3 reads CASGKAGSDTQYF. DNA for the CDR3: TGCGCCAGCGGGAAAGCGGGTAGTGATACGCAGTATTTT. This chain uses TRBV5-1 with TRBJ2-3; the D gene is possibly TRBD2 (6 bases). The V end lost 7 bases, the J end lost 6 bases, and 15 bases lay between the germline ends. Germline CDR1 SGHRS, CDR2 YFSETQ. This CDR3 is built from 13 residues. The variable domain in full, completed from reference TRBV5-1 and TRBJ2-3, reads KAGVTQTPRYLIKTRGQQVTLSCSPISGHRSVSWYQQTPGQGLQFLFEYFSETQRNKGNFPGRFSGRQFSNSRSEMNVSTLELGDSALYLCASGKAGSDTQYFGPGTRLTVL.

This clonotype was counted ten times or more. This chain joins TRBV6-1 and TRBJ2-1, with D tentatively TRBD2 (5 bases). The CDR3 length is 13 residues. The germline gives CDR1 MNHNS, CDR2 SASEGT. Trimming removed 10 bases from V and 8 bases from J, with 18 bases in between. Here the CDR3 reads CATTPPGLDEQFF. The CDR3 coding sequence is TGTGCCACCACTCCCCCGGGATTGGATGAGCAGTTCTTC.

Concerning this clonotype: A much larger clonotype is one base distant, so this may be a read error. The chain has TRBV24-1 and TRBJ2-1; TRBD2 is a possible D gene (6 bases). Germline loops: CDR1 KGHDR, CDR2 SFDVKD. The CDR3 totals 16 residues. The germline V and J ends were trimmed by 8 bases and 7 bases, with 23 bases remaining between them. The CDR3 coding sequence is TGTGCCACCACGGGAGCGGCGGGACTTCAAGGGAATGAGCAGTTCTTC. It yields the protein CATTGAAGLQGNEQFF.

This clonotype was found many times. The chain combines TRBV28 with TRBJ2-5; 13 nucleotides align to TRBD2. This CDR3 spans 16 amino acids. Trimming removed 6 bases from V and 2 bases from J; junction bases left unmatched: 6. The germline V gene encodes CDR1 MDHEN and CDR2 SYDVKM. The CDR3 nucleotides are TGTGCCAGCAGGGGAAGGACTAGCGGGGGACAAGAGACCCAGTACTTC. Protein sequence: CASRGRTSGGQETQYF.

This clonotype showed up many times. The genes are TRBV6-2 or TRBV6-3 and TRBJ2-7; D call uncertain. Trimming cost V 4 bases and J 0 bases, with 13 bases left between them. The CDR3 sequence is 15 residues long. Germline V gene data show CDR1 as MNHEY and CDR2 as SVGEGT. CDR3 nucleotide sequence: TGTGCCAGCAGTTCCTTCGAGACTCCCTCCTACGAGCAGTACTTC. It translates to CASSSFETPSYEQYF.

This chain joins TRBV2 and TRBJ2-7, with 7 bases fitting TRBD1. The V gene end was trimmed by 6 bases and the J gene end by 0 bases; junction bases not matched to a gene: 5. Germline CDR1 and CDR2: SNHLY and FYNNEI. There are 14 residues in the CDR3. The CDR3 sequence is CASRQGLSSYEQYF. CDR3 DNA sequence: TGTGCCAGCAGACAGGGGTTGAGCTCCTACGAGCAGTACTTC.

This chain joins TRBV20-1 and TRBJ2-7, with 8 bases that match TRBD2. The CDR3 sequence is 15 residues long. Losses at the gene ends were 6 bases for V and 3 bases for J; bases not matched to a gene: 13. CDR1 is DFQATT and CDR2 is SNEGSKA in the germline V gene (reference sequence). CDR3 amino acids: CSAYSTAGVGYEQYF. The CDR3 nucleotides read TGCAGTGCCTATTCGACAGCGGGAGTGGGCTACGAGCAGTACTTC.